The present entry profiles one T cell receptor beta chain with its context. Its antigen specificity is not known. No base-level quality is on record; no much larger clone is a single base apart. Memory CD4+ T cells were sorted ex vivo from peripheral blood of narcolepsy patients and healthy controls for TCR Vbeta sequencing. From its cysteine to its phenylalanine, the CDR3 spans 15 amino acids. Only CDR3 DNA is held: 45 bases, read in frame from base 1. The CDR1 and CDR2 encoded by the germline V gene (reference sequence) are SEHNR and FQNEAQ. At the junction V is shortened by 1 base and J by 5 bases; bases outside the gene matches: 4. Libraries were constructed by the immunoSEQ multiplex PCR assay. The clones in this table, taken by TCRdb from immuneACCESS, are in-frame only. Not every clone is retained; where verified, under half of the shortfall comes from an unresolved V gene, and the cause of the rest is unknown. Here the sample has tens of thousands of clones; about nine tenths occur a single time. The top ten clonotypes cover roughly 0.89% of the sample.

This sample is drawn from a study of T cells in narcolepsy (dated by TCRdb to the late 2010s). Regarding the research as a whole: Patients with narcolepsy type 1 or type 2 (NT1, NT2) and healthy control donors were enrolled in the study. To look for autoreactive T cells in narcolepsy patients that target self-antigens of hypocretin neurons (hypocretin, TRIB2), the study used TCR Vbeta sequencing to follow clonotypes in blood and CSF. The paper as a whole reports these results and caveats: Numbers of sequenced blood memory CD4+ clonotypes were comparable, with averages of some 40,000 in patients and about 35,000 in controls. Autoreactive clonotypes were reported to be detected serially in the blood of the same patients and of different patients, but not in the blood of healthy controls. In plots comparing CSF and blood CD4+ T cell clonotypes from the same patient, HCRT-specific and TRIB2-specific autoreactive clonotypes were highlighted. Certain blood memory CD4+ repertoires from patients and controls had no sequences that matched autoreactive T cell clones.

The source material was CD45RA- memory CD4+ T cells from PBMCs. Interpreted using the paper, the cell subset or site label stands for: memory T cells sorted ex vivo from peripheral blood. This chain is built from TRBV7-9 and TRBJ2-2; 7 bases in the middle match TRBD1. The clonotype was recovered from a human donor with narcolepsy. The CDR3 region: CASSLGEGATGELFF. The DNA sequence is given as TGTGCCAGCAGCTTAGGAGAGGGGGCAACCGGGGAGCTGTTTTTT.